The rows below give T cell receptor beta chains drawn from one sample of a study of sequential checkpoint blockade in melanoma. Clones were sequenced by immunoSEQ multiplex PCR, and TCRdb holds only the in-frame ones, with some missing. Of 35,000 to 40,000 clones detected, 30% to 40% appear once; the ten largest clones hold about 1.6%. The source was tumor tissue (inferred from file names), collected from a patient given nivolumab and ipilimumab in sequence. The receptors originated from a human donor with melanoma. Each CDR3 is given with its conserved first and last residue. The D gene is left open where the match is weak. The listing skips clone size in some rows; elsewhere it reads once, few, many or a size class.

>TRBV6-8|TRBJ2-7|TRBD1|.
CASSGPSQGVGYEQYF
TGTGCCAGCAGTGGGCCTTCACAGGGGGTGGGTTACGAGCAGTACTTC
>TRBV10-3|TRBJ1-1|TRBD1|.
CAISEGQGKTEAFF
TGTGCCATCAGTGAGGGACAGGGAAAGACTGAAGCTTTCTTT
>TRBV5-1|TRBJ2-2|.|.
CASSEGSGDTGELFF
TGCGCCAGCAGCGAAGGGTCTGGGGACACCGGGGAGCTGTTTTTT
>TRBV6-8|TRBJ1-5|TRBD1|.
CASSTRGTQPQHF
TGTGCCAGTAGTACCAGGGGGACGCAGCCCCAGCATTTT
>TRBV6-8|TRBJ2-7|.|.
CASSSPWGYEQYF
TGTGCCAGCAGTTCCCCATGGGGCTACGAGCAGTACTTC
>TRBV7-7|TRBJ1-2|TRBD1|few
CASSFTGTGENGYTF
TGTGCCAGCAGCTTTACCGGGACAGGGGAAAATGGCTACACCTTC
>TRBV19|TRBJ1-2|TRBD1|.
CASSIQSGGENYGYTF
TGTGCCAGTAGTATTCAGTCAGGGGGAGAAAACTATGGCTACACCTTC
>TRBV14|TRBJ1-3|TRBD1|.
CASRLTGGDPGTTIYF
TGTGCCAGCAGGCTGACAGGGGGCGATCCCGGAACCACCATATATTTT
>TRBV19|TRBJ2-7|TRBD2|.
CASSMGTSGGLHEQYF
TGTGCCAGTAGTATGGGGACTAGCGGGGGACTCCACGAGCAGTACTTC
>TRBV11-3|TRBJ2-2|.|many
CASSLDRGPGELFF
TGTGCCAGCAGCTTAGATCGGGGCCCCGGGGAGCTGTTTTTT
>TRBV6-8|TRBJ2-5|TRBD1|.
CASSYPGQGSQRETQYF
TGTGCCAGCAGTTACCCGGGACAGGGGAGCCAGAGGGAGACCCAGTACTTC
>TRBV9|TRBJ2-2|TRBD2|few
CASSGTSGYTGELFF
TGTGCCAGCAGCGGGACTAGCGGTTACACCGGGGAGCTGTTTTTT
>TRBV9|TRBJ2-5|.|many
CASSVVPGEGRETQYF
TGTGCCAGCAGCGTAGTTCCGGGGGAAGGCAGGGAGACCCAGTACTTC
>TRBV6-8|TRBJ1-3|.|few
CATRVGNLGDTIYF
TGTGCCACCCGAGTGGGCAACCTGGGGGACACCATATATTTT
>TRBV7-2|TRBJ1-1|.|.
CASSKDSYTEAFF
TGTGCCAGCAGCAAGGACAGTTACACTGAAGCTTTCTTT
>TRBV29-1|TRBJ1-4|.|few
CSAGNRPNEKLFF
TGCAGCGCTGGGAACAGGCCTAATGAAAAACTGTTTTTT
>TRBV19|TRBJ2-1|TRBD2|.
CASSIKAGSSSGDNEQFF
TGTGCCAGTAGTATTAAGGCAGGGAGTAGTAGCGGGGACAATGAGCAGTTCTTC
>TRBV6-8|TRBJ2-7|.|few
CASSGLLVWQYF
TGTGCCAGCAGTGGACTATTAGTGTGGCAGTACTTC
>TRBV7-1|TRBJ2-7|.|.
CASRPGTDYEQYF
TGTGCCAGCAGACCAGGGACGGACTACGAGCAGTACTTC
>TRBV28|TRBJ2-3|TRBD1|.
CASNGQGADTQYF
TGTGCCAGCAACGGACAGGGGGCAGATACGCAGTATTTT
>TRBV6-8|TRBJ1-1|TRBD1|few
CASSSDRGANTEAFF
TGTGCCAGCAGCTCGGACAGGGGGGCGAACACTGAAGCTTTCTTT
>TRBV10-2|TRBJ2-2|TRBD2|.
CASRISGGNTGELFF
TGCGCCAGCAGAATAAGCGGGGGGAACACCGGGGAGCTGTTTTTT
>TRBV5-1|TRBJ1-2|.|.
CASSLVTGPSGYTF
TGCGCCAGCAGCTTGGTGACAGGTCCAAGTGGCTACACCTTC
>TRBV5-1|TRBJ2-3|.|few
CASSSSSLADTQYF
TGCGCCAGCAGCTCCTCCTCGTTAGCGGATACGCAGTATTTT
>TRBV6-8|TRBJ2-5|TRBD2|many
CASSYPGLGVETQYF
TGTGCCAGCAGTTACCCGGGACTAGGTGTAGAGACCCAGTACTTC
>TRBV6-8|TRBJ1-2|.|many
CASSYWLWNLYGYTF
TGTGCCAGCAGTTACTGGTTGTGGAACCTCTATGGCTACACCTTC
>TRBV19|TRBJ1-3|.|.
CASSIGTRGNTIYF
TGTGCCAGTAGTATAGGGACAAGAGGAAACACCATATATTTT
>TRBV19|TRBJ2-1|TRBD2|.
CASSAPGTSGSSLFYNEQFF
TGTGCCAGTAGTGCCCCCGGGACTAGCGGGTCTTCCCTATTCTACAATGAGCAGTTCTTC
>TRBV6-8|TRBJ1-5|.|few
CASTPGSNQPQHF
TGTGCCAGCACCCCAGGGAGCAATCAGCCCCAGCATTTT
>TRBV9|TRBJ2-1|.|.
CASSSDRYNEQFF
TGTGCCAGCAGTTCGGACCGGTACAATGAGCAGTTCTTC
>TRBV5-1|TRBJ2-1|TRBD2|.
CASSLTSGGYNEQFF
TGCGCCAGCAGCCTTACTAGCGGGGGCTACAATGAGCAGTTCTTC
>TRBV11-3|TRBJ2-2|.|many
CASSLTQGIGAGELFF
TGTGCCAGCAGCTTGACACAGGGTATTGGTGCCGGGGAGCTGTTTTTT
>TRBV6-8|TRBJ2-5|.|many
CASRQTWGRETQYF
TGTGCCAGCAGGCAAACGTGGGGGCGTGAGACCCAGTACTTC
>TRBV4-1|TRBJ1-2|TRBD1|few
CASSHDDRANGYTF
TGCGCCAGCAGCCATGACGACAGGGCCAATGGCTACACCTTC
>TRBV28|TRBJ1-1|.|.
CASSSGQNTEAFF
TGTGCCAGCAGTTCCGGGCAGAACACTGAAGCTTTCTTT
>TRBV30|TRBJ2-7|TRBD1|few
CAWNPDRGNLYEQYF
TGTGCCTGGAACCCTGACAGGGGGAACCTCTACGAGCAGTACTTC
>TRBV11-3|TRBJ1-3|.|few
CASSLGGSGGNTIYF
TGTGCCAGCAGCTTAGGAGGGAGTGGTGGAAACACCATATATTTT
>TRBV2|TRBJ1-2|TRBD1|.
CASSVRTGGDGYTF
TGTGCCAGCTCGGTCAGGACAGGGGGCGATGGCTACACCTTC
>TRBV9|TRBJ2-1|.|.
CASVLARYNEQFF
TGTGCCAGCGTCCTAGCGAGATACAATGAGCAGTTCTTC
>TRBV9|TRBJ1-1|TRBD1|.
CASSGWDSEAFF
TGTGCCAGCAGCGGGTGGGACAGTGAAGCTTTCTTT
>TRBV19|TRBJ1-5|TRBD1|.
CASRAGGASGNQPQHF
TGTGCCAGTAGGGCAGGGGGCGCGTCCGGCAATCAGCCCCAGCATTTT
>TRBV9|TRBJ2-3|.|few
CASSVGSVVGTDTQYF
TGTGCCAGCAGCGTAGGATCGGTCGTTGGGACAGATACGCAGTATTTT
>TRBV19|TRBJ1-4|.|.
CASSRERAHNEKLFF
TGTGCCAGTAGTCGGGAAAGGGCCCATAATGAAAAACTGTTTTTT
>TRBV6-8|TRBJ2-7|TRBD2|.
CASSFTGLAGSYEQYF
TGTGCCAGCAGTTTCACGGGACTAGCGGGGTCGTACGAGCAGTACTTC
>TRBV28|TRBJ2-2|TRBD1|few
CATDRGLNTGELFF
TGTGCCACCGACAGGGGATTGAACACCGGGGAGCTGTTTTTT